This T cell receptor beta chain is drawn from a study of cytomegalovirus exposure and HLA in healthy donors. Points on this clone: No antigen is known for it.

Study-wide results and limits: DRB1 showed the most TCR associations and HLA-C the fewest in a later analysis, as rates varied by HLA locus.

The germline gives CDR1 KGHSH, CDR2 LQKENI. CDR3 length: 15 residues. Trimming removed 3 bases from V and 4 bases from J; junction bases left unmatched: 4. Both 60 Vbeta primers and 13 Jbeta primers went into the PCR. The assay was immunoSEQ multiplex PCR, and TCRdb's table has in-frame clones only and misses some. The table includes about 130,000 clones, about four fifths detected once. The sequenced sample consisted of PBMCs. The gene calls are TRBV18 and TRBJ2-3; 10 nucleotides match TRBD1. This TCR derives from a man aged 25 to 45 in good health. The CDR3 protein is CASSPRTGGADTQYF. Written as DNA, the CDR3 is TGTGCCAGCTCACCCCGGACAGGGGGGGCAGATACGCAGTATTTT.